This TCR beta chain was retrieved from a study of T cell responses to AZD1222 COVID-19 vaccine. Study-level points and caveats: Variant regions that are unmutated are reportedly the target of nearly half of spike-specific TCRs. The study sampled repertoires only after the peak T cell response.

The CDR3 consists of 13 residues. CDR1 is MNHEY and CDR2 is SVGAGI in the germline V gene. V gave up 6 bases and J gave up 8 bases, with 14 bases separating them. Sequenced by immunoSEQ multiplex PCR; TCRdb stores in-frame clones only, minus some. The table shows some 150,000 clones, with around 89% occurring only once. Turning to this clone: Its antigen is not known.

The sample here was peripheral blood, taken on day 0 of AZD1222 vaccination. The clonotype comes from an adult in good health. The chain is built from TRBV6-5 and TRBJ2-1; D unclear. CDR3 loop: CASSALGWDEQFF. The DNA of the CDR3 is TGTGCCAGCAGCGCCCTAGGATGGGATGAGCAGTTCTTC.